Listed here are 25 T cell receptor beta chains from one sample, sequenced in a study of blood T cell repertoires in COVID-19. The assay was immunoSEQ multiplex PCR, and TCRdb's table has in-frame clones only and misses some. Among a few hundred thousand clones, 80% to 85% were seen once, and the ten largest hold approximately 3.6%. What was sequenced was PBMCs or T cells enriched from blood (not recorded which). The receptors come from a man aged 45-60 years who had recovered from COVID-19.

CDR3 loop: CASSPLTAQETQYF. Here the CDR3 DNA reads TGTGCCAGCAGTCCATTGACAGCACAAGAGACCCAGTACTTC. The chain joins TRBV27 to TRBJ2-5; D perhaps matches TRBD1 (5 bases). The CDR3 has 14 residues. CDR1 and CDR2 from the germline V gene are MNHEY and SMNVEV (reference sequence). Trimming cost V 5 bases and J 2 bases, with 12 bases left between them.

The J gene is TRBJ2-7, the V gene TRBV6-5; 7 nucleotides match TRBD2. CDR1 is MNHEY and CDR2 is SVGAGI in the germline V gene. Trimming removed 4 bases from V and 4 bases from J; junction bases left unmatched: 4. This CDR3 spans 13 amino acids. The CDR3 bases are TGTGCCAGCAGTTCCCCGGGGGGATACGAGCAGTACTTC. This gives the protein CASSSPGGYEQYF.

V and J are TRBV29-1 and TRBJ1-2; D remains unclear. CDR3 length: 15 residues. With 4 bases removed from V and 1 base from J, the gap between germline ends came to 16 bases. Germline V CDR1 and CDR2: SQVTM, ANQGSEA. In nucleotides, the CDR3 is TGCAGCGTTGCTATAACAGAGAAACTTAACTATGGCTACACCTTC. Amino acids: CSVAITEKLNYGYTF.

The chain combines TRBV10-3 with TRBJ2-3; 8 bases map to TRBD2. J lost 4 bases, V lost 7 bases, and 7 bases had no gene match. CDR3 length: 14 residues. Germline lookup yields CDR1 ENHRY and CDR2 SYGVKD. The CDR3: CAINQAGVADTQYF. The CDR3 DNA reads TGTGCCATCAATCAAGCGGGAGTGGCAGATACGCAGTATTTT.

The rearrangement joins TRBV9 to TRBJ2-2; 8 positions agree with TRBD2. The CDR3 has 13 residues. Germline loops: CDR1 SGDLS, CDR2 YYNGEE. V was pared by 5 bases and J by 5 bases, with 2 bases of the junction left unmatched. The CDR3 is CASRTSGTGELFF. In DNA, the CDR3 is TGTGCCAGCAGAACTAGCGGTACCGGGGAGCTGTTTTTT.

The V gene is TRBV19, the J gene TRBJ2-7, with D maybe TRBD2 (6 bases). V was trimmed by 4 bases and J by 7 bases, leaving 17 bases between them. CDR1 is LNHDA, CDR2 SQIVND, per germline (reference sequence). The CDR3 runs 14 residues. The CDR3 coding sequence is TGTGCCAGTAGTACCCGGGCGGGGTTGGGTGAGCAGTACTTC. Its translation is CASSTRAGLGEQYF.

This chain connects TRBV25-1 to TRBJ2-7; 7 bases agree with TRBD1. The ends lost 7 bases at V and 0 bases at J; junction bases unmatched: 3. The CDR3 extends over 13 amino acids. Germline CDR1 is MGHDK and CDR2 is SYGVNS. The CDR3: CASIEGASYEQYF. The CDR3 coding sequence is TGTGCCAGCATAGAGGGGGCCTCCTACGAGCAGTACTTC.

This CDR3 is CASKVRGDSPLHF. As DNA, the CDR3 is TGTGCCAGTAAGGTCCGGGGTGATTCACCCCTCCACTTT. The chain uses TRBV19 and TRBJ1-6; D gene unclear. The germline V gene encodes CDR1 LNHDA and CDR2 SQIVND (reference sequence). The CDR3 has 13 residues. Trimming took off 7 bases at V and 8 bases at J, with 12 bases between the two ends. Full variable domain (rest looked up from reference TRBV19 and TRBJ1-6): DGGITQSPKYLFRKEGQNVTLSCEQNLNHDAMYWYRQDPGQGLRLIYYSQIVNDFQKGDIAEGYSVSREKKESFPLTVTSAQKNPTAFYLCASKVRGDSPLHFGNGTRLTVT.

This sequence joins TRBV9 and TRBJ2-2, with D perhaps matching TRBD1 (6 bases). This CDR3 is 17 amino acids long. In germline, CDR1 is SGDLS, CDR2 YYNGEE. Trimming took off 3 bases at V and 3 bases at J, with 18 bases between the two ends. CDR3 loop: CASSARRGQWDTGELFF. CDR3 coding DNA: TGTGCCAGCAGCGCTCGCAGGGGCCAGTGGGACACCGGGGAGCTGTTTTTT.

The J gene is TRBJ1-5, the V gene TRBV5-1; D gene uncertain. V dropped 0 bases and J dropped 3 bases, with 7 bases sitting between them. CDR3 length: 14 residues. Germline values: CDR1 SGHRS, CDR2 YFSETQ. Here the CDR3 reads CASSLGGVNQPQHF. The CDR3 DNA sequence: TGCGCCAGCAGCTTGGGGGGAGTCAATCAGCCCCAGCATTTT.

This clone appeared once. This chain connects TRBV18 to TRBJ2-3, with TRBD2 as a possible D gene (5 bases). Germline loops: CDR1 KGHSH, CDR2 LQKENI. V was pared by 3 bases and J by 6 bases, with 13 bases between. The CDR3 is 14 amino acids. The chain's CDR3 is CASSPSGLADTQYF. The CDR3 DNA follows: TGTGCCAGCTCACCCTCCGGACTTGCGGATACGCAGTATTTT.

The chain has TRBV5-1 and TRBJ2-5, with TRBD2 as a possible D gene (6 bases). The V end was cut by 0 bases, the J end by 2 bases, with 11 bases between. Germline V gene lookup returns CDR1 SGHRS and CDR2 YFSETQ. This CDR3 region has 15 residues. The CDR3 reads CASSLGQGGQETQYF. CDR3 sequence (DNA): TGCGCCAGCAGCTTGGGGCAGGGAGGTCAAGAGACCCAGTACTTC.

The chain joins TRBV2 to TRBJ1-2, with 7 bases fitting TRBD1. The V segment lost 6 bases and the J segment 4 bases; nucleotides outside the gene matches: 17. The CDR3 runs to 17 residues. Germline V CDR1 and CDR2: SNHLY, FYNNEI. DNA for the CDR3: TGTGCCAGCAGAAAATCACCAACAGGGGTAGGCGGCTATGGCTACACCTTC. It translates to CASRKSPTGVGGYGYTF.

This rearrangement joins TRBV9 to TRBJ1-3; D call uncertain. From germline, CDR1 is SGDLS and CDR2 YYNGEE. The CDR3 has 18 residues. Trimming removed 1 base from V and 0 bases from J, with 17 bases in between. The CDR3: CASSVKKSGSHSGNTIYF. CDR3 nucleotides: TGTGCCAGCAGCGTAAAAAAGTCTGGGAGCCACTCTGGAAACACCATATATTTT.

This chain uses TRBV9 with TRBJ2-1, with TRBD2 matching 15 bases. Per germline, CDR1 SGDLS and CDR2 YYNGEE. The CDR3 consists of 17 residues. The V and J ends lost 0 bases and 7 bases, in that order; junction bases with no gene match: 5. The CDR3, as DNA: TGTGCCAGCAGCGTAGGGACTAGCGGGAGGGCTGGGAATGAGCAGTTCTTC. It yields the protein CASSVGTSGRAGNEQFF.

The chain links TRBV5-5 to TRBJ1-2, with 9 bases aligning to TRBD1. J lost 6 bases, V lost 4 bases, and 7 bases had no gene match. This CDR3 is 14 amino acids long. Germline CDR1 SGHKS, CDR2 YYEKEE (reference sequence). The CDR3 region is CASSGQGQGDGYTF. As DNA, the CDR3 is TGTGCCAGCAGCGGCCAGGGACAGGGTGATGGCTACACCTTC.

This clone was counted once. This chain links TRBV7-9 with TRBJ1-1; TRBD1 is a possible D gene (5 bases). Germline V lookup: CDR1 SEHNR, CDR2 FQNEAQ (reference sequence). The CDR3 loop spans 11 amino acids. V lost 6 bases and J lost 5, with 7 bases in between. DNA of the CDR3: TGTGCCAGCAGTCGGGGGACTGAAGCTTTCTTT. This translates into CASSRGTEAFF.

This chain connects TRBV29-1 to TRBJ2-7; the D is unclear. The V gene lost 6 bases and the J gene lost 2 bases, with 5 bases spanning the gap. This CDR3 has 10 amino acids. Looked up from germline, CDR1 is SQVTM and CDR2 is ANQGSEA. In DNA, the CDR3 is TGCAGCGTGGTAGCCTACGAGCAGTACTTC. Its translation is CSVVAYEQYF.

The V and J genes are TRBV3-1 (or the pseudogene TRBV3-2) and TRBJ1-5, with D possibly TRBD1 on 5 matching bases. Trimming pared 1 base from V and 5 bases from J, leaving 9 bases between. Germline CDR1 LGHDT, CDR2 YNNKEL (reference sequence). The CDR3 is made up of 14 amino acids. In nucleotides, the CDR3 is TGTGCCAGCAGCCAAGGCTGGGGCGATCAGCCCCAGCATTTT. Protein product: CASSQGWGDQPQHF.

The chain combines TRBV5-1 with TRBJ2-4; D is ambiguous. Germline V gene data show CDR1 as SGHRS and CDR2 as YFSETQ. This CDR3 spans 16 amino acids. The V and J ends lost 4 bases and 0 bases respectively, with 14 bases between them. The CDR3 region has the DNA TGCGCCAGCAGCCTTTGGGCAGAACAAGCCAAAAACATTCAGTACTTC. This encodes CASSLWAEQAKNIQYF.

The CDR3 DNA is TGTGCCAGCAGCGTAGGAGAGGGAATCCGTTATGGCTACACCTTC. This encodes CASSVGEGIRYGYTF. This chain connects TRBV9 to TRBJ1-2; D remains unclear. CDR1 SGDLS and CDR2 YYNGEE come from the germline V gene. Between the trimmed V and J ends, which lost 0 bases and 5 bases, there was a span of 14 bases. This CDR3 comprises 15 residues.

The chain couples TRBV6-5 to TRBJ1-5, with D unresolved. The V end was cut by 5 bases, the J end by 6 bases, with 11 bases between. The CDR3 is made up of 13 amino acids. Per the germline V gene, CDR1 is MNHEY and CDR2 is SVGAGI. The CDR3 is CASSPSQAQPQHF. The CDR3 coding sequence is TGTGCCAGCAGTCCAAGTCAGGCTCAGCCCCAGCATTTT.

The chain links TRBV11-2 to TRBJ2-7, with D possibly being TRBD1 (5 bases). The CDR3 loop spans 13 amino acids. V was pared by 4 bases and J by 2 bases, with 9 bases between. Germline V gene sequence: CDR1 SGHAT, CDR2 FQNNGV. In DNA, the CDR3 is TGTGCCAGCAGCTCAGGGTCTACCTACGAGCAGTACTTC. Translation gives CASSSGSTYEQYF.

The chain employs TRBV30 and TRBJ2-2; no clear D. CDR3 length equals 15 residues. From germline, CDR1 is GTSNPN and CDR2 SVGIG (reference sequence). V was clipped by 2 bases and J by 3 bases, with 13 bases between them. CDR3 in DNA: TGTGCCTGGAGTATTGGTTCCTCGGACACCGGGGAGCTGTTTTTT. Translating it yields CAWSIGSSDTGELFF.

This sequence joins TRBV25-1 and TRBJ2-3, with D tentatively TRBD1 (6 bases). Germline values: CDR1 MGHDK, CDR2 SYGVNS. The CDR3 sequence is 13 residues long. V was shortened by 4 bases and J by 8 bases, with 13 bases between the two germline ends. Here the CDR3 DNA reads TGTGCCAGCAGTGTAGAGTCCAGGGGTACGCAGTATTTT. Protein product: CASSVESRGTQYF.